One TCR beta chain is described in this entry. The sample is drawn from a study of PD-1 blockade in classical Hodgkin lymphoma. Time point indicated: cycle 4 day 1 (C4D1), after less than 7 weeks of nivolumab. No patient escaped relapse after autologous stem cell transplantation, and brentuximab vedotin exposure varied. Germline CDR1 is SGHTS and CDR2 is YDEGEE. With V trimmed by 4 bases and J by 4 bases, 4 bases remained unmatched. The CDR3 is made up of 13 amino acids. Here immunoSEQ multiplex PCR was the method, and the copy in TCRdb shows in-frame clones only, minus some. The sample lists about 96,000 clones; roughly 91% were seen once.

The TCR comes from a human donor with classical Hodgkin lymphoma. J is TRBJ1-2 and V is TRBV5-8; 7 bases map to TRBD1. The specimen comprised peripheral blood mononuclear cells (PBMCs), sampled before the fourth cycle of nivolumab. The CDR3 loop reads CASSTRDSYGYTF. CDR3 sequence (DNA): TGTGCCAGCAGCACCCGGGACAGCTATGGCTACACCTTC.